Below are 32 T cell receptor beta chains sequenced from a single sample in a study of beta chain features in type 1 diabetes (dated by TCRdb to 2016 to 2018). Receptors were amplified or captured by the immunoSEQ multiplex PCR assay. The entire amount of isolated RNA was reverse transcribed using the High Capacity cDNA Reverse Transcription Kit, so the sequenced TCRB transcripts were expressed ones. Sourced from immuneACCESS, this table was stored by TCRdb with only in-frame sequences that have V and J called. A share of the clones is absent; for the studies checked, an unresolved V gene accounts for under half, and the remainder has no known explanation. The sample includes about 450,000 clones, with 11% observed a single time. The top ten hold approximately 0.05% of the sample. Sequenced input: naive CD4+ T cells from blood. In the paper's terms, the cell subset or site label means: true naive CD4+ T cells. The source of these receptors is a woman under 30 in good health.

This CDR3 is CASSIDRRQGYTF. The CDR3 nucleotides are TGTGCCAGTAGTATAGATCGGAGGCAAGGCTACACCTTC. The chain couples TRBV19 to TRBJ1-2; the D is unclear. Germline V gene lookup returns CDR1 LNHDA and CDR2 SQIVND (reference sequence). This CDR3 is built from 13 residues. Trimming stripped 0 bases from V and 8 bases from J, with 10 bases between.

This clone has a handful of counts. The V gene is TRBV29-1, the J gene TRBJ2-2; a weak D match, TRBD1 (5 bases). V lost 4 bases to trimming and J lost 5 bases, with 11 bases between them. The CDR3 has 13 amino acids. Germline values: CDR1 SQVTM, CDR2 ANQGSEA. The CDR3 sequence is CSVGTRGTGELFF. The CDR3, as DNA: TGCAGCGTTGGGACAAGGGGAACCGGGGAGCTGTTTTTT.

The chain combines TRBV7-9 with TRBJ1-2; no definite D call. The CDR3 is 14 residues long. Deletions cut 0 bases from V and 4 bases from J, with 9 bases between. CDR1 is SEHNR, CDR2 FQNEAQ, per germline (reference sequence). Here the CDR3 DNA reads TGTGCCAGCAGCTTAGCAGGGAACCTCTATGGCTACACCTTC. Its translation is CASSLAGNLYGYTF.

This clone occurred a few times. The genes are TRBV18 and TRBJ2-7; TRBD1 matches 10 bases. The length of the CDR3 is 16 residues. Looked up from germline, CDR1 is KGHSH and CDR2 is LQKENI. J was trimmed by 0 bases and V by 0 bases; bases with no gene match: 2. The CDR3 sequence: CASSPPRTGGSYEQYF. CDR3 in DNA: TGTGCCAGCTCACCACCTAGGACAGGGGGCTCCTACGAGCAGTACTTC.

The CDR3 region is CASSLGQGLDYGYTF. The DNA of the CDR3 is TGTGCCAGCAGCCTGGGACAGGGTTTGGACTATGGCTACACCTTC. The V call is TRBV7-2, the J call TRBJ1-2; TRBD1 matches at 9 bases. The V gene end was trimmed by 5 bases and the J gene end by 3 bases; junction bases not matched to a gene: 7. The germline V gene encodes CDR1 SGHTA and CDR2 FQGNSA. This CDR3 contains 15 residues.

The chain has TRBV28 and TRBJ2-3; TRBD1 might be the D (6 bases). Between the trimmed V and J ends, which lost 6 bases and 0 bases, there was a span of 16 bases. The CDR3 spans 16 residues. Germline CDR1 and CDR2: MDHEN and SYDVKM. The CDR3 here is CASSLNTGISTDTQYF. CDR3 sequence (DNA): TGTGCCAGCAGCCTAAATACAGGGATAAGCACAGATACGCAGTATTTT. Variable domain in full (rest from reference TRBV28 and TRBJ2-3): DVKVTQSSRYLVKRTGEKVFLECVQDMDHENMFWYRQDPGLGLRLIYFSYDVKMKEKGDIPEGYSVSREKKERFSLILESASTNQTSMYLCASSLNTGISTDTQYFGPGTRLTVL.

This clone was picked up a small number of times. At the DNA level, this CDR3 is encoded by other sequences in the same sample as well. The rearrangement uses TRBV6-6 and TRBJ1-4; 11 bases align to TRBD1. The germline V gene has CDR1 MNHNY and CDR2 SVGAGI (reference sequence). This CDR3 is 15 amino acids long. The trim removed 6 bases at V and 5 bases at J, leaving 5 bases unmatched. CDR3 bases: TGTGCCAGCAGCTACGGACAGGGGGCAAATGAAAAACTGTTTTTT. This codes for CASSYGQGANEKLFF.

This chain links TRBV30 with TRBJ2-7, with D possibly called TRBD1 or TRBD2 (6 bases each). CDR1 GTSNPN and CDR2 SVGIG come from the germline V gene (reference sequence). The CDR3 contains 14 residues. V shed 6 bases and J shed 2 bases, with 17 bases lying between them. The CDR3 is CACLEGVAPYEQYF. The CDR3 coding sequence is TGTGCCTGCTTGGAGGGGGTAGCCCCCTACGAGCAGTACTTC.

This clone was seen at least ten times. The chain couples TRBV13 to TRBJ2-5; D possibly corresponds to TRBD2 (5 bases). Germline-derived CDR1 and CDR2 are PRHDT and FYEKMQ (reference sequence). The CDR3 extends over 12 amino acids. Trimming stripped 2 bases from V and 9 bases from J, with 10 bases between. The CDR3 region has the DNA TGTGCCAGCAGCTTAAGGACGAGGGCCCAGTACTTC. Translated: CASSLRTRAQYF.

Details on this clone: Other DNA sequences in this sample translate to the same CDR3. The V call is TRBV7-9, the J call TRBJ1-6; tentatively, D is TRBD1 (5 bases). V shed 5 bases and J shed 10 bases, with 12 bases lying between them. The germline gives CDR1 SEHNR, CDR2 FQNEAQ (reference sequence). This CDR3 region has 13 residues. The DNA for the CDR3 is TGTGCCAGCAGCCTCGGGGCCGGGTCACCCCTCCACTTT. Its protein product is CASSLGAGSPLHF.

With regard to this clone: Other DNA sequences within the sample encode an identical CDR3. The genes are TRBV28 and TRBJ1-2, with D possibly matching TRBD1 (5 bases). Germline assignment: CDR1 MDHEN and CDR2 SYDVKM. The CDR3 sequence is 12 residues long. The V and J ends lost 3 bases and 4 bases respectively, with 6 bases between them. The DNA for the CDR3 is TGTGCCAGCAGTTTCGGGGGCTATGGCTACACCTTC. The encoded protein is CASSFGGYGYTF.

This clone was seen only a few times. The V and J genes are TRBV30 and TRBJ2-1, with TRBD1 matching over 12 bases. CDR3 size: 15 residues. CDR1 and CDR2 (germline): GTSNPN, SVGIG (reference sequence). The junction had 6 bases not matched to a gene; V was cut back by 0 bases and J by 9 bases. CDR3: CAWSVPGTGGGEQFF. The CDR3 DNA sequence: TGTGCCTGGAGTGTACCCGGGACAGGGGGCGGTGAGCAGTTCTTC.

The rearrangement links TRBV5-1 to TRBJ1-4; D remains ambiguous. This CDR3 region has 13 residues. Looked up from germline, CDR1 is SGHRS and CDR2 is YFSETQ. The V end lost 5 bases, the J end lost 1 base, and 6 bases lay between the germline ends. CDR3 residues: CASRRETNEKLFF. The CDR3 DNA is TGCGCCAGCAGAAGGGAAACTAATGAAAAACTGTTTTTT.

This clone came up a few times. The chain couples TRBV7-2 to TRBJ2-1; D is uncertain. V lost 1 base to trimming and J lost 0 bases, with 10 bases between them. CDR3 size: 16 residues. Germline CDR1 SGHTA, CDR2 FQGNSA. This CDR3 reads CASSLERSGSYNEQFF. CDR3 nucleotide sequence: TGTGCCAGCAGCTTAGAGCGCTCTGGCTCCTACAATGAGCAGTTCTTC.

This clone showed up just once. The CDR3 region is CASSNPGQYYEQYF. The CDR3 region has the DNA TGTGCCAGCAGCAATCCGGGACAGTACTACGAGCAGTACTTC. This sequence joins TRBV7-9 and TRBJ2-7; TRBD1 matches at 7 bases. The CDR3 spans 14 residues. CDR1 is SEHNR, CDR2 FQNEAQ, per germline (reference sequence). V lost 5 bases to trimming and J lost 3 bases; unmatched junction nucleotides: 7.

The rearrangement uses TRBV29-1 and TRBJ1-1, with D perhaps matching TRBD1 (5 bases). The CDR3 length is 15 residues. The germline V gene has CDR1 SQVTM and CDR2 ANQGSEA. Trimming took off 7 bases at V and 1 base at J, with 19 bases between the two ends. CDR3 sequence (DNA): TGCAGCGCCGTAAACCCCAACAGGAGGAACACTGAAGCTTTCTTT. It codes for CSAVNPNRRNTEAFF. The full variable domain, completed using reference TRBV29-1 and TRBJ1-1, is SAVISQKPSRDICQRGTSLTIQCQVDSQVTMMFWYRQQPGQSLTLIATANQGSEATYESGFVIDKFPISRPNLTFSTLTVSNMSPEDSSIYLCSAVNPNRRNTEAFFGQGTRLTVV.

V usage is TRBV27 and J usage is TRBJ1-1, with 11 bases that match TRBD1. Germline loops: CDR1 MNHEY, CDR2 SMNVEV (reference sequence). The CDR3 has 14 amino acids. Unmatched junction bases numbered 1, after V lost 6 bases and J lost 1 base. In nucleotides, the CDR3 is TGTGCCAGCAGCGGGACAGGGGGGAACACTGAAGCTTTCTTT. As protein: CASSGTGGNTEAFF.

The chain carries TRBV19 and TRBJ1-2, with a tentative D call TRBD1 (5 bases). The CDR3 is 13 residues long. Trimming removed 5 bases at V and 2 bases at J, with 9 bases between. The germline CDR1 and CDR2 sequences are LNHDA and SQIVND (reference sequence). This CDR3 is CASSPQGNYGYTF. CDR3 coding DNA: TGTGCCAGTAGTCCTCAGGGAAACTATGGCTACACCTTC. Combining the CDR3 with reference TRBV19 and TRBJ1-2 gives the whole variable domain DGGITQSPKYLFRKEGQNVTLSCEQNLNHDAMYWYRQDPGQGLRLIYYSQIVNDFQKGDIAEGYSVSREKKESFPLTVTSAQKNPTAFYLCASSPQGNYGYTFGSGTRLTVV.

This clone was seen only a few times. The chain combines TRBV19 with TRBJ1-6, with a possible D match to TRBD1 (5 bases). V was clipped by 3 bases and J by 7 bases, with 13 bases between them. The length of the CDR3 is 15 residues. Germline loops: CDR1 LNHDA, CDR2 SQIVND (reference sequence). The CDR3 coding sequence is TGTGCCAGTAGTATCCGAAGGGGTCCGAATTCACCCCTCCACTTT. The encoded protein is CASSIRRGPNSPLHF.

Details on this clone: A read error may be the cause here, since a much bigger clone is one base away. The same CDR3 arises from other DNA sequences in this sample as well. The chain uses TRBV7-2 and TRBJ1-1; unclear D gene. V gave up 3 bases and J gave up 3 bases, with 2 bases separating them. The CDR3 spans 11 residues. Germline CDR1 and CDR2: SGHTA and FQGNSA. CDR3 bases: TGTGCCAGCAGCTTGTACACTGAAGCTTTCTTT. It is translated as CASSLYTEAFF. The whole variable domain, filled in from reference TRBV7-2 and TRBJ1-1, reads GAGVSQSPSNKVTEKGKDVELRCDPISGHTALYWYRQSLGQGLEFLIYFQGNSAPDKSGLPSDRFSAERTGGSVSTLTIQRTQQEDSAVYLCASSLYTEAFFGQGTRLTVV.

This clone was counted only a few times. The V and J genes are TRBV4-3 and TRBJ2-7, with D perhaps being TRBD1 or TRBD2 (5 bases each). V was cut by 0 bases and J by 4 bases, with 25 bases left in between. The CDR3 has 19 residues. Germline V gene lookup returns CDR1 LGHNA and CDR2 YSLEER. The CDR3 protein is CASSQDHYAARGVDYEQYF. CDR3 in DNA: TGCGCCAGCAGCCAAGATCATTACGCGGCGAGGGGTGTGGATTACGAGCAGTACTTC.

The CDR3 sequence: CATSGYGYTF. DNA for the CDR3: TGTGCCACCAGTGGATATGGCTACACCTTC. The chain links TRBV7-9 to TRBJ1-2; D gene uncertain. This CDR3 comprises 10 residues. CDR1 and CDR2 (germline): SEHNR, FQNEAQ (reference sequence). Trimming shortened V by 10 bases and J by 5 bases, and 8 bases separated the two germline ends.

This chain connects TRBV7-9 to TRBJ1-6; D remains ambiguous. The germline gives CDR1 SEHNR, CDR2 FQNEAQ (reference sequence). This CDR3 has 13 residues. The germline V and J ends were trimmed by 5 bases and 8 bases, with 10 bases remaining between them. CDR3 DNA sequence: TGTGCCAGCAGCCGTACCAGTGATTCACCCCTCCACTTT. The encoded protein is CASSRTSDSPLHF.

The chain joins TRBV30 to TRBJ2-3, with D perhaps matching TRBD2 (5 bases). The CDR3 contains 16 residues. CDR1 is GTSNPN and CDR2 is SVGIG in the germline V gene (reference sequence). Deletions cut 4 bases from V and 2 bases from J, with 19 bases between. CDR3 bases: TGTGCCTGGATGAGAAAAGCAGTAGACTACACAGATACGCAGTATTTT. Translating gives CAWMRKAVDYTDTQYF.

The chain links TRBV2 to TRBJ2-1; TRBD1 matches at 8 bases. CDR3 length: 14 residues. The germline CDR1 and CDR2 sequences are SNHLY and FYNNEI. The junction had 6 bases not matched to a gene; V was cut back by 3 bases and J by 8 bases. The CDR3 protein is CASSEQGAKDEQFF. The DNA for the CDR3 is TGTGCCAGCAGTGAGCAGGGGGCGAAGGATGAGCAGTTCTTC.

This clone was seen a handful of times. The chain couples TRBV7-3 to TRBJ2-4; D perhaps matches TRBD1 (6 bases). This CDR3 is built from 14 residues. Germline CDR1 SGHTA, CDR2 FQGTGA. Trimming pared 5 bases from V and 6 bases from J, leaving 14 bases between. CDR3 loop: CASSTSSDRNIQYF. The CDR3 DNA reads as TGTGCCAGCAGCACGAGTTCGGACAGAAACATTCAGTACTTC.

In this sample, this clone turned up a few times. The CDR3 sequence is CASSRGSSYNEQFF. CDR3 nucleotides: TGTGCCAGCAGCAGGGGAAGCTCCTACAATGAGCAGTTCTTC. This chain links TRBV7-9 with TRBJ2-1, with a weak D call TRBD1 (5 bases). V lost 5 bases, J lost 0 bases, and 8 bases lay in between. The CDR3 sequence is 14 residues long. Looked up from germline, CDR1 is SEHNR and CDR2 is FQNEAQ (reference sequence).

There are a few counts of this clone. The genes are TRBV18 and TRBJ2-7, with D perhaps TRBD1 (6 bases). The CDR3 consists of 16 residues. Germline V lookup: CDR1 KGHSH, CDR2 LQKENI. The V end lost 1 base, the J end lost 0 bases, and 13 bases lay between the germline ends. The CDR3, as DNA: TGTGCCAGCTCACCACGCTCAGGGGCCCTCTCCTACGAGCAGTACGTC. Encoded protein: CASSPRSGALSYEQYV.

The sample holds a few counts of this clone. The V and J genes are TRBV28 and TRBJ2-5, with D possibly TRBD2 on 5 matching bases. The V end lost 5 bases, the J end lost 7 bases, and 11 bases lay between the germline ends. This CDR3 has 12 residues. Germline-derived CDR1 and CDR2 are MDHEN and SYDVKM. CDR3 loop: CASSLPGVTQYF. CDR3 DNA: TGTGCCAGCAGTCTCCCCGGGGTGACCCAGTACTTC.

This clone was seen a few times. The rearrangement uses TRBV7-9 and TRBJ2-5, with 7 nucleotides matching TRBD2. V was pared by 1 base and J by 4 bases, with 3 bases of the junction left unmatched. CDR3 length equals 14 residues. Germline CDR1 reads SEHNR; CDR2 reads FQNEAQ (reference sequence). In nucleotides, the CDR3 is TGTGCCAGCAGCTTAGGCGGGAGACGAGAGACCCAGTACTTC. Residues: CASSLGGRRETQYF. The complete variable domain, with remaining parts taken from reference TRBV7-9 and TRBJ2-5, reads DTGVSQNPRHKITKRGQNVTFRCDPISEHNRLYWYRQTLGQGPEFLTYFQNEAQLEKSRLLSDRFSAERPKGSFSTLEIQRTEQGDSAMYLCASSLGGRRETQYFGPGTRLLVL.

The chain employs TRBV27 and TRBJ2-7; D is possibly TRBD1 (6 bases). The V end was cut by 4 bases, the J end by 5 bases, with 9 bases between. The germline CDR1 and CDR2 sequences are MNHEY and SMNVEV (reference sequence). The CDR3 consists of 12 residues. DNA for the CDR3: TGTGCCAGCAGTTCCAGGGGAAACGAGCAGTACTTC. Amino acid sequence: CASSSRGNEQYF.

V is TRBV5-6 and J is TRBJ2-1, with D unresolved. CDR1 is SGHDT and CDR2 is YYEEEE in the germline V gene. The CDR3 has 13 amino acids. Trimming cost V 4 bases and J 7 bases, with 12 bases left between them. In DNA form, the CDR3 reads TGTGCCAGCAGCCTGGGGATCGGGAATGAGCAGTTCTTC. Translating gives CASSLGIGNEQFF.